The T cell receptor (beta chain) described here comes from a study of blood T cell repertoires in COVID-19. Across the whole study: Some COVID-19 samples were acute and others convalescent; all came from the United States, Italy and Spain. PBMCs, B-cell-depleted T cells, or T cells were the source of the cDNA or gDNA that made up the material.

The data were produced by immunoSEQ multiplex PCR, yet TCRdb's version contains in-frame clones alone and is incomplete. The sample includes under 200,000 clones, 70% to 80% of them seen just once. V dropped 0 bases and J dropped 1 base, with 7 bases sitting between them. The CDR3 runs 14 residues. Germline CDR1 and CDR2: SGHRS and YFSETQ. The sequenced sample consisted of peripheral blood. The genes are TRBV5-1 and TRBJ1-2, with TRBD1 as a possible D gene (6 bases). The TCR was taken from a woman in her 40s with COVID-19, enrolled during active disease. CDR3 region: CASSLGTDNYGYTF. CDR3 nucleotide sequence: TGCGCCAGCAGCTTGGGGACAGATAACTATGGCTACACCTTC.